Sequencing of this T cell receptor beta chain was carried out in a study of naive and memory T cell subsets. Whole-study findings and limits: A few larger clonotypes appeared in naive repertoires, especially CD8, possibly memory cells re-expressing CD45RA.

Ten or more counts support this clonotype. The antigen remains undetermined. CMV status came from CD4+ T cell IFNgamma after overnight CMV lysate stimulation of fresh PBMCs. The CDR3 consists of 12 residues. V lost 6 bases to trimming and J lost 2 bases, with 7 bases between them. Germline lookup yields CDR1 MGHDK and CDR2 SYGVNS. Two oligonucleotides, mixed equimolar, formed the beta constant-region primer covering TRBC1 and TRBC2. The ligated cDNA underwent four PCR rounds using SP2 and nested alpha and beta constant-region primers. Ligation attached a single-stranded oligonucleotide with a 12-nucleotide UMI and the SP2 primer to the cDNA 3' end. MiXCR was run by TCRdb on the UMI-ligation and nested PCR reads, yielding one entry per CDR3 protein. The sample includes about 82,000 distinct CDR3 sequences, around 9% of them seen just once.

The TCR was taken from a human donor in good health. Material for sequencing was naive CD8+ T cells from blood. The V call is TRBV25-1, the J call TRBJ2-5; D is unresolved. This CDR3 reads CASRGLQETQYF. The CDR3 DNA reads as TGTGCCAGCAGAGGCTTACAAGAGACCCAGTACTTC.